This T cell receptor (beta chain) was identified during a study of response to subunit inactivated influenza vaccine. Each CDR3 protein is one row after TCRdb ran MiXCR on the RT-PCR reads. The table records more than 700,000 distinct CDR3 sequences, around 20% of them present only once. Points from the study as a whole: Authors suggested each seasonal flu vaccination may recruit only limited numbers of new T cells.

This clonotype has more than one count but fewer than ten. The antigen is undetermined. The V gene's germline CDR1 is MNHEY and CDR2 SVGEGT. The V end was cut by 0 bases, the J end by 3 bases, with 27 bases between. The CDR3 sequence is 20 residues long. Sequenced here: PBMCs from blood, sampled roughly 5 days after vaccination. The sequence came from a man in his forties or fifties who received an inactivated influenza vaccine. The V gene is TRBV6-2 or TRBV6-3, the J gene TRBJ2-7, with a tentative D call TRBD1 (6 bases). Written as DNA, the CDR3 is TGTGCCAGCAGTTACTCCATAAGCAAGGCCGGGACACAACAGAACTACGAGCAGTACTTC. Its protein product is CASSYSISKAGTQQNYEQYF.